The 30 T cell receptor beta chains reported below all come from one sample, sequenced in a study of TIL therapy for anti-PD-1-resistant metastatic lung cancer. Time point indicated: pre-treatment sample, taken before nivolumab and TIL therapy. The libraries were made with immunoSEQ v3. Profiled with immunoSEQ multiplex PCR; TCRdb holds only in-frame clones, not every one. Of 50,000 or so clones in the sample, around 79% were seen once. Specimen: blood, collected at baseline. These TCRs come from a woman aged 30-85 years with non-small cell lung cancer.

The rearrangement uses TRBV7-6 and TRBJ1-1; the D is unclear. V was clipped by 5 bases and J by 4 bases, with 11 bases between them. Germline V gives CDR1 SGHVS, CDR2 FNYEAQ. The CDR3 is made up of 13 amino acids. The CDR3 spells CASSGEGLTEAFF. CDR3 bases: TGTGCCAGCAGCGGGGAAGGGCTCACTGAAGCTTTCTTT.

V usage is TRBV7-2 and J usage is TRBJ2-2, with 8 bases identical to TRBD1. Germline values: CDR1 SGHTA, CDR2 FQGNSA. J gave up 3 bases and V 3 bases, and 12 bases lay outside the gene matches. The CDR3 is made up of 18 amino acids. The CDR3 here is CASSFYGAGGADTGELFF. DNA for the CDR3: TGTGCCAGCAGCTTTTACGGGGCAGGGGGCGCGGACACCGGGGAGCTGTTTTTT.

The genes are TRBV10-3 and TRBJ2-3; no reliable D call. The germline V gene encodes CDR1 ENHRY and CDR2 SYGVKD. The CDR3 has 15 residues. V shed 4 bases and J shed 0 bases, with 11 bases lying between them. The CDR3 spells CAISGGPESTDTQYF. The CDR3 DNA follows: TGTGCCATCAGTGGTGGCCCTGAAAGCACAGATACGCAGTATTTT.

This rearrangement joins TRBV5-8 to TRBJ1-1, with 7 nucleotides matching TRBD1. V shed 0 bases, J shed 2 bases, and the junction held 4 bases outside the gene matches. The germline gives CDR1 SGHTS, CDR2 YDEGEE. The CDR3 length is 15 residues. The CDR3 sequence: CASSLVGTVNTEAFF. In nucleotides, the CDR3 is TGTGCCAGCAGCTTGGTTGGGACAGTCAACACTGAAGCTTTCTTT.

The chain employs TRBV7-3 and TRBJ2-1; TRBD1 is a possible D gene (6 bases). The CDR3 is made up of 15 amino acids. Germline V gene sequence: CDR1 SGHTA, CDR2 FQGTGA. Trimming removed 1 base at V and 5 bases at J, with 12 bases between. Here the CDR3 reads CASSLRQARNNEQFF. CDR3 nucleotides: TGTGCCAGCAGCTTAAGACAGGCACGAAACAATGAGCAGTTCTTC.

The CDR3, as DNA: TGTGCCAGCAGCTTCAATAGCGGGGGGATACGGGAGACCCAGTACTTC. Its translation: CASSFNSGGIRETQYF. V usage is TRBV11-2 and J usage is TRBJ2-5, with 10 positions matching TRBD2. V was pared by 3 bases and J by 5 bases, with 9 bases of the junction left unmatched. CDR3 length equals 16 residues. Germline assignment: CDR1 SGHAT and CDR2 FQNNGV.

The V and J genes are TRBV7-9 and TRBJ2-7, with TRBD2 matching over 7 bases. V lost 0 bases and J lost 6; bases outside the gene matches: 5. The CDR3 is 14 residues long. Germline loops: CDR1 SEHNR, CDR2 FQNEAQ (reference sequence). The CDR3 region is CASSLAQGGVEQYF. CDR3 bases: TGTGCCAGCAGCTTAGCGCAGGGAGGGGTCGAGCAGTACTTC. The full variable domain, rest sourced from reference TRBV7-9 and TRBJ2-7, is DTGVSQNPRHKITKRGQNVTFRCDPISEHNRLYWYRQTLGQGPEFLTYFQNEAQLEKSRLLSDRFSAERPKGSFSTLEIQRTEQGDSAMYLCASSLAQGGVEQYFGPGTRLTVT.

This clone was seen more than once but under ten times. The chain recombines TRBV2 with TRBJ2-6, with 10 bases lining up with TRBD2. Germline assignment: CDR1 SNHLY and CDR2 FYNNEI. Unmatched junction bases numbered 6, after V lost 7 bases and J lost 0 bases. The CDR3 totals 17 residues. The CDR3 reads CASISGRASSGANVLTF. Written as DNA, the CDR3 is TGTGCCAGCATCAGCGGGAGGGCTAGCTCTGGGGCCAACGTCCTGACTTTC.

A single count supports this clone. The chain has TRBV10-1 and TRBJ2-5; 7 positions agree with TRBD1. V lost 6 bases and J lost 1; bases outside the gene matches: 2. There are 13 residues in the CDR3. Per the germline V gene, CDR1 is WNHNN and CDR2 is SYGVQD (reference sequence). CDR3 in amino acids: CASRQGPQETQYF. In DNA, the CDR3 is TGCGCCAGCAGACAGGGGCCCCAAGAGACCCAGTACTTC.

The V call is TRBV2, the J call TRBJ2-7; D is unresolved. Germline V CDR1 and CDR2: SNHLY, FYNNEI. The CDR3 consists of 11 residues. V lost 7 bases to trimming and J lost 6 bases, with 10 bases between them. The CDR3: CASTGRPEQYF. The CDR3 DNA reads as TGTGCCAGCACGGGCAGGCCCGAGCAGTACTTC.

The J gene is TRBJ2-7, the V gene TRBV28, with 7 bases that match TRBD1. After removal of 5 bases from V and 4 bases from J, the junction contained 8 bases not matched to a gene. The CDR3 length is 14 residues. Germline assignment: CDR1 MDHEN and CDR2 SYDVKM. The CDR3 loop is CASSPTGFGYEQYF. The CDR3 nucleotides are TGTGCCAGCAGTCCGACAGGGTTCGGGTACGAGCAGTACTTC.

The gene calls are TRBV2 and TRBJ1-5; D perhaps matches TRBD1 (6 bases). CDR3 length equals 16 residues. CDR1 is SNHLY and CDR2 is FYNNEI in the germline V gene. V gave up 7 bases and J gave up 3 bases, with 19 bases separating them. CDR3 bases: TGTGCCAGCACGACGGGACATGCAAACTCCAATCAGCCCCAGCATTTT. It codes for CASTTGHANSNQPQHF.

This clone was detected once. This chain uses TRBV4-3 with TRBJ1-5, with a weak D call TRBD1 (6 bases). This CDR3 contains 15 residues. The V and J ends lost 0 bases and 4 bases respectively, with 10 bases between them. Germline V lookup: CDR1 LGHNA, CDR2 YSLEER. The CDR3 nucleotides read TGCGCCAGCAGCCAAGACGGGGGCGGGAATCAGCCCCAGCATTTT. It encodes CASSQDGGGNQPQHF.

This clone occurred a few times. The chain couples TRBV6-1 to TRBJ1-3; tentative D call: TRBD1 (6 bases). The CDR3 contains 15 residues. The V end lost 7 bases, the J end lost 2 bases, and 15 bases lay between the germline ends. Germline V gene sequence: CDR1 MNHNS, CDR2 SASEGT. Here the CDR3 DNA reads TGTGCCAGCACCAACGACAGGTTTGCTGGAAACACCATATATTTT. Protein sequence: CASTNDRFAGNTIYF.

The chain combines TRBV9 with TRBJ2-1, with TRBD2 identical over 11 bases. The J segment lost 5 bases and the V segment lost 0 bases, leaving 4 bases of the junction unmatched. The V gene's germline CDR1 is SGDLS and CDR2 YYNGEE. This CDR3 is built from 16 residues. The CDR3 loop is CASSVASGRTHNEQFF. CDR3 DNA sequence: TGTGCCAGCAGCGTAGCTAGCGGGAGGACCCACAATGAGCAGTTCTTC.

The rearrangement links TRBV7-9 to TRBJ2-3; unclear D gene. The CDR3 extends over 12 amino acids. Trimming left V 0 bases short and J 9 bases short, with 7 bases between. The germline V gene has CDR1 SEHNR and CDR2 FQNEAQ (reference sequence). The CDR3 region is CASSLALGTQYF. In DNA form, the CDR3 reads TGTGCCAGCAGCTTAGCTCTGGGGACGCAGTATTTT. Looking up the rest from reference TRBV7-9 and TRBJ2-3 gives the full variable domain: DTGVSQNPRHKITKRGQNVTFRCDPISEHNRLYWYRQTLGQGPEFLTYFQNEAQLEKSRLLSDRFSAERPKGSFSTLEIQRTEQGDSAMYLCASSLALGTQYFGPGTRLTVL.

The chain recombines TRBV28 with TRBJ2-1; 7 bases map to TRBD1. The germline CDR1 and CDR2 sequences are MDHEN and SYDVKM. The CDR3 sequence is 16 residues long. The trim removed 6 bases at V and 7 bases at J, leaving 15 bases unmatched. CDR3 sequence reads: CASRTSGGPARNEQFF. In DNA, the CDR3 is TGTGCCAGCAGGACTTCAGGGGGACCTGCTCGGAATGAGCAGTTCTTC. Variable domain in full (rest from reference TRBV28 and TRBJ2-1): DVKVTQSSRYLVKRTGEKVFLECVQDMDHENMFWYRQDPGLGLRLIYFSYDVKMKEKGDIPEGYSVSREKKERFSLILESASTNQTSMYLCASRTSGGPARNEQFFGPGTRLTVL.

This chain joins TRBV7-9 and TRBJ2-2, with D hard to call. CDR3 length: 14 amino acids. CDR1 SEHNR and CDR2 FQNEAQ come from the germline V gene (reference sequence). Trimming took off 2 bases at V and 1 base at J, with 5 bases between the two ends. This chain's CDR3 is CASSLRRNTGELFF. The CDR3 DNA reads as TGTGCCAGCAGCTTACGGAGGAACACCGGGGAGCTGTTTTTT.

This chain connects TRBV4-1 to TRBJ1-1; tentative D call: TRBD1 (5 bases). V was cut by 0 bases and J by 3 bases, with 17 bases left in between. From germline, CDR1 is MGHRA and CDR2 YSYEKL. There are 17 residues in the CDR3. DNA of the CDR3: TGCGCCAGCAGCCAAGATCGGTTGGGGGGTAAAGACACTGAAGCTTTCTTT. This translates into CASSQDRLGGKDTEAFF.

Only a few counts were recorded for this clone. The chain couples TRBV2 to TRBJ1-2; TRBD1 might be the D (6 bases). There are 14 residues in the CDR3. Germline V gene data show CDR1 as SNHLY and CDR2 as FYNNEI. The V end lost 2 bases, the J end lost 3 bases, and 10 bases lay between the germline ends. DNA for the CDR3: TGTGCCAGCAGTGAATGGTCAGGGGACTATGGCTACACCTTC. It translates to CASSEWSGDYGYTF.

CDR3 DNA sequence: TGTGCCAGCAGTTTACAGGGACCACATGGCTACACCTTC. Translated: CASSLQGPHGYTF. The V and J genes are TRBV28 and TRBJ1-2, with D tentatively TRBD1 (5 bases). The germline V and J ends were trimmed by 2 bases and 6 bases, with 10 bases remaining between them. This CDR3 is 13 amino acids long. Germline V gene lookup returns CDR1 MDHEN and CDR2 SYDVKM.

The CDR3 DNA reads as TGTGCCAGCAGCGAGGGGCCTAGCGGGAGGCTCTCAGATACGCAGTATTTT. Residues: CASSEGPSGRLSDTQYF. The chain employs TRBV9 and TRBJ2-3; 11 bases align to TRBD2. This CDR3 comprises 17 residues. Trimming took 3 bases from V and 4 from J; bases not matched to a gene: 10. Germline V gene data show CDR1 as SGDLS and CDR2 as YYNGEE.

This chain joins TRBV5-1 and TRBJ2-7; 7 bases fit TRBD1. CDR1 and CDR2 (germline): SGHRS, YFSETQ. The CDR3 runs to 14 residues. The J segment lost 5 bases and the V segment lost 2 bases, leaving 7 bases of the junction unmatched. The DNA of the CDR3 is TGCGCCAGCAGCTTACAAGACAGGGCCCACGAGCAGTACTTC. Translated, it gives CASSLQDRAHEQYF.

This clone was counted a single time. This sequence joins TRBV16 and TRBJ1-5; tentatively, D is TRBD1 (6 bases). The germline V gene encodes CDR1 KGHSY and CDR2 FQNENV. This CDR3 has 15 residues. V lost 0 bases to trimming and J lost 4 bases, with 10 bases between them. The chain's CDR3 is CASSQSDSDNQPQHF. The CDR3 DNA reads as TGTGCCAGCAGCCAATCGGACAGCGATAATCAGCCCCAGCATTTT.

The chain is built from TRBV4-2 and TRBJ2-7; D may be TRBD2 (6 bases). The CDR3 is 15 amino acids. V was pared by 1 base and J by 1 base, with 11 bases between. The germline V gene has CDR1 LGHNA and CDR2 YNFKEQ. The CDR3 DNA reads TGTGCCAGCAGCCAAGGGGCGGGACCGTCCTACGAGCAGTACTTC. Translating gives CASSQGAGPSYEQYF.

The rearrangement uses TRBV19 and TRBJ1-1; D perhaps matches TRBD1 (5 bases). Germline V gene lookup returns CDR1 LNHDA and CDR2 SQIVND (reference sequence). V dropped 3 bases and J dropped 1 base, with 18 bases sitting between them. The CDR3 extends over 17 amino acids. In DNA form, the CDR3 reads TGTGCCAGTAGTATTTTTAACAGGTCCGTGAGGAACACTGAAGCTTTCTTT. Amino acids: CASSIFNRSVRNTEAFF.

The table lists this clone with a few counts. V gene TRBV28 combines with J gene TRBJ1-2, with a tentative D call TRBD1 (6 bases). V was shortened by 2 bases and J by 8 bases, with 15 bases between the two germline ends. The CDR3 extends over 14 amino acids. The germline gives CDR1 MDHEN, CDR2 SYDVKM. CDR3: CASSLIQGSRGYTF. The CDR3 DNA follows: TGTGCCAGCAGTTTAATCCAGGGGTCACGAGGCTACACCTTC.

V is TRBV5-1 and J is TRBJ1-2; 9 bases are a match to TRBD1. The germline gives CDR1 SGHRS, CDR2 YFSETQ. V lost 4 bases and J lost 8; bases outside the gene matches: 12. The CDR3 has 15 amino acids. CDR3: CASSTGTGSREGYTF. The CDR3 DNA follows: TGCGCCAGCAGCACCGGGACAGGGTCTCGGGAGGGCTACACCTTC.

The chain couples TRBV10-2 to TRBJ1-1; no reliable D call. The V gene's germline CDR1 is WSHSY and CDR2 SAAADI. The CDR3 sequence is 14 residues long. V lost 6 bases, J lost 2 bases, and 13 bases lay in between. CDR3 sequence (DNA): TGCGCCAGCAGGCAAGGACCGAGTAACACTGAAGCTTTCTTT. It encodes CASRQGPSNTEAFF.

The CDR3 loop reads CASSQGITPGGETQYF. CDR3 sequence (DNA): TGCGCCAGCAGCCAAGGTATCACTCCAGGCGGGGAGACCCAGTACTTC. The V gene is TRBV4-1, the J gene TRBJ2-5; tentatively, D is TRBD2 (5 bases). V was trimmed by 1 base and J by 5 bases, leaving 17 bases between them. The CDR3 is 16 residues long. The germline gives CDR1 MGHRA, CDR2 YSYEKL.